This T cell receptor beta chain emerged from a study of blood T cell repertoires in COVID-19. The overall study: The study drew acute and convalescent COVID-19 samples from the United States, Italy and Spain. Nucleic acid was either cDNA or gDNA, and it came from T cells, B-cell-depleted T cells, or PBMCs.

CDR3 length equals 14 residues. Germline CDR1 reads SEHNR; CDR2 reads FQNEAQ (reference sequence). V gave up 6 bases and J gave up 5 bases, with 16 bases separating them. Per the study methods: The authors estimated nucleated cell counts from reference gene primer amplification. Produced via immunoSEQ multiplex PCR; TCRdb's table is partial and in-frame only. Clone size and the V and J calls come from that table; the DNA yielded D and trimming. The data hold 150,000 to 200,000 clones, with over 65% observed a single time. This clone was seen ten or more times. The TCR was taken from a woman at least 80 years old with acute or convalescent COVID-19. V and J are TRBV7-9 and TRBJ1-2, with D perhaps matching TRBD1 (6 bases). Sequences were obtained from peripheral blood. The CDR3 loop reads CASSFTRGRYGYTF. DNA of the CDR3: TGTGCCAGCAGTTTTACCAGGGGTAGGTATGGCTACACCTTC.